This is a list of T cell receptor beta chains from one sample in a study of PD-1 blockade in mismatch repair-deficient tumors. The data were produced by immunoSEQ multiplex PCR, yet TCRdb's version contains in-frame clones alone and is incomplete. The repertoire holds 120,000 or so clones, with about 88% as singletons. The sequencing used peripheral blood, collected 44 weeks after starting pembrolizumab. These receptors were collected from an adult with mismatch repair-deficient cancer. Both conserved end residues are part of each CDR3. The D gene is left open where the match is weak. The size field is filled for only some rows; it gives once, few, many or a size class.

clone_size j_call v_call d_call cdr3_aa cdr3_nt
. TRBJ2-1 TRBV6-5 . CASNPFSGTGDEQFF TGTGCCAGCAACCCCTTTTCGGGGACCGGCGATGAGCAGTTCTTC
. TRBJ2-2 TRBV7-8 . CASSFQAFTGELFF TGTGCCAGCAGCTTTCAGGCATTCACCGGGGAGCTGTTTTTT
once TRBJ2-6 TRBV11-3 TRBD1 CASSTRQGAPGANVLTF TGTGCCAGCAGCACCAGACAGGGGGCGCCTGGGGCCAACGTCCTGACTTTC
. TRBJ2-7 TRBV2 TRBD2 CASSGAGGRAEQYF TGTGCCAGCAGTGGAGCGGGAGGGCGGGCCGAGCAGTACTTC
few TRBJ2-7 TRBV19 TRBD2 CASKSGTHEQYF TGTGCCAGTAAGAGCGGGACCCACGAGCAGTACTTC
. TRBJ1-1 TRBV5-6 . CASSLARRGMNTEAFF TGTGCCAGCAGCTTGGCCCGAAGGGGAATGAACACTGAAGCTTTCTTT
. TRBJ2-3 TRBV5-4 TRBD1 CASRNTRGLGDTQYF TGTGCCAGCAGGAATACCAGGGGGCTGGGAGATACGCAGTATTTT
. TRBJ2-7 TRBV30 . CAWSVTASRSYEQYF TGTGCCTGGAGTGTAACGGCTAGCCGCTCCTACGAGCAGTACTTC
. TRBJ2-1 TRBV11-2 . CASSLESPPYNEQFF TGTGCCAGCAGCTTAGAGTCCCCCCCTTACAATGAGCAGTTCTTC
. TRBJ2-1 TRBV13 TRBD2 CASSLSPGLADSGNEQFF TGTGCCAGCAGCTTATCCCCGGGACTAGCGGATTCGGGCAATGAGCAGTTCTTC
. TRBJ2-7 TRBV11-2 TRBD2 CASSLSSGPYEQYF TGTGCCAGCAGCTTATCTAGCGGGCCCTACGAGCAGTACTTC
. TRBJ2-1 TRBV7-8 TRBD2 CASSLVGLAYNEQFF TGTGCCAGCAGCTTAGTTGGACTAGCCTACAATGAGCAGTTCTTC
. TRBJ1-1 TRBV6-5 TRBD1 CASTVGQGKGEAFF TGTGCCAGCACCGTGGGACAGGGGAAGGGTGAAGCTTTCTTT
. TRBJ1-1 TRBV5-4 . CASSLLGDTEAFF TGTGCCAGCAGCTTGTTGGGGGACACTGAAGCTTTCTTT
. TRBJ2-1 TRBV11-2 TRBD2 CASSLEEGLAAYNEQFF TGTGCCAGCAGCTTAGAGGAGGGACTAGCGGCATACAATGAGCAGTTCTTC
. TRBJ1-1 TRBV11-2 . CASSLGPKFGYTEAFF TGTGCCAGCAGCCTAGGACCCAAGTTTGGGTACACTGAAGCTTTCTTT
. TRBJ1-1 TRBV2 . CASSEIKTEAFF TGTGCCAGCAGTGAGATAAAAACTGAAGCTTTCTTT
. TRBJ2-2 TRBV30 . CAWSVPGVPTGELFF TGTGCCTGGAGTGTACCGGGAGTACCCACCGGGGAGCTGTTTTTT
. TRBJ2-2 TRBV6-5 . CASSFGQFTGELFF TGTGCCAGCAGCTTCGGACAGTTCACCGGGGAGCTGTTTTTT
. TRBJ1-2 TRBV6-5 . CASSYGRGTYGYTF TGTGCCAGCAGTTACGGTAGGGGCACCTATGGCTACACCTTC
. TRBJ2-4 TRBV30 . CAWSQRRRSKNIQYF TGTGCCTGGAGTCAACGACGGAGGTCCAAAAACATTCAGTACTTC
. TRBJ2-7 TRBV6-6 TRBD2 CASSYLGLNEQYF TGTGCCAGCAGTTACCTGGGACTAAACGAGCAGTACTTC